This T cell receptor beta chain was observed in a study of cytomegalovirus exposure and HLA in healthy donors. It was the approximately 120-subject validation cohort, separate from the approximately 620-subject first cohort, to which the donors belonged. V lost 4 bases to trimming and J lost 1 base, with 10 bases between them. The CDR3 spans 14 residues. Germline CDR1 reads SEHNR; CDR2 reads FQNEAQ (reference sequence). Only in-frame clones appear in the TCRdb table, and some are missing; sequencing was by immunoSEQ multiplex PCR. The table shows 71,000 or so clones, with approximately 94% occurring only once. In regard to this clone: Its antigen remains unknown.

Whole-study results and caveats: The classifier reportedly diagnosed cytomegalovirus status with high specificity and sensitivity. The tendency of first-cohort TCR clusters to co-occur in the 110 or so validation repertoires emerged from a later analysis.

The chain has TRBV7-9 and TRBJ2-5; D possibly corresponds to TRBD1 (6 bases). Sequenced sample: PBMCs. The sequence derives from a woman between 18 and 29 years old in good health and CMV-seropositive. CDR3: CASSSDRRQETQYF. As DNA, the CDR3 is TGTGCCAGCAGCTCCGACAGGCGCCAAGAGACCCAGTACTTC.